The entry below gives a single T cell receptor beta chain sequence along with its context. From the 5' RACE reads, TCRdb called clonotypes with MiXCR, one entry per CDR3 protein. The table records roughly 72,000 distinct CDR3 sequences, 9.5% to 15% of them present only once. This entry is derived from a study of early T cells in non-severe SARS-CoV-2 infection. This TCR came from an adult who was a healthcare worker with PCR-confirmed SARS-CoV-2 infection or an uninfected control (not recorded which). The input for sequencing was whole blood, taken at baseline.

The CDR3 DNA is TGTGCCAGCAGTTTGCGGGGGTACCAAGAGACCCAGTACTTC. This sequence encodes CASSLRGYQETQYF. The chain links TRBV11-2 to TRBJ2-5, with TRBD2 identical over 7 bases. The CDR3 contains 14 residues. V lost 6 bases and J lost 0; bases outside the gene matches: 4. Germline-derived CDR1 and CDR2 are SGHAT and FQNNGV.